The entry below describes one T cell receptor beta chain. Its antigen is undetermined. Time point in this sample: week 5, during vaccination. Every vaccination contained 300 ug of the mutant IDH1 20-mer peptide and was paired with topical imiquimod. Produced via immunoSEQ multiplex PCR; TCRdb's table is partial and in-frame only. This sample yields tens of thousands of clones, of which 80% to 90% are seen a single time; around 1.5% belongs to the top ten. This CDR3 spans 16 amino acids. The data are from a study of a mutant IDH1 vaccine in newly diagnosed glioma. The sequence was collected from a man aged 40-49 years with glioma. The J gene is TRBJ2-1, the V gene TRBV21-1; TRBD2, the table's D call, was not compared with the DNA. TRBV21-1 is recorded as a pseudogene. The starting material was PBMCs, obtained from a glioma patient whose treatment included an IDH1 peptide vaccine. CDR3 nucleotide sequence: TGTGCCAGCAGCAAAGGGCTAGCGGGAGGGAGTAATGAGCAGTTCTTC. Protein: CASSKGLAGGSNEQFF.